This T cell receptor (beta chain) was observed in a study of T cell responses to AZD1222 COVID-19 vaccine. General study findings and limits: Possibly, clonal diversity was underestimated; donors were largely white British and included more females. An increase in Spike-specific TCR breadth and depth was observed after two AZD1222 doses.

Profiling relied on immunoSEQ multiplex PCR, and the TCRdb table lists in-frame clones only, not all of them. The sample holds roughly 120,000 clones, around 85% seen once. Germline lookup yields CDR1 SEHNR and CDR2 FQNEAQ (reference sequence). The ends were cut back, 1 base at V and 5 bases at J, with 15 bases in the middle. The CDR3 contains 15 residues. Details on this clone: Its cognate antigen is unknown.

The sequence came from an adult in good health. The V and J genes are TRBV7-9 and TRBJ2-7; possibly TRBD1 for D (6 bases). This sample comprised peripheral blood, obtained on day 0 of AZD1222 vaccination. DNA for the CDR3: TGTGCCAGCAGCTTAGGCCCCAACAGGGCTGACGAGCAGTACTTC. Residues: CASSLGPNRADEQYF.